Below are 28 T cell receptor beta chains sequenced from a single sample in a study of cytomegalovirus exposure and HLA in healthy donors (dated by TCRdb to the late 2010s). The method behind the library was the immunoSEQ multiplex PCR assay. For the multiplex PCR, a mixture combining 60 forward primers for TCR Vbeta segments and 13 reverse primers for TCR Jbeta segments was used. TCRdb retrieved this table from immuneACCESS and kept in-frame rearrangements only. Not all clones are present; in checked studies, unresolved V genes account for under half, and no reason is known for the remainder. The sample table shows 99,000 or so clones, and around 70% are seen once. The ten largest make up roughly 3.2% of the sample. Sequenced input: PBMCs. Receptors were obtained from a young man in good health and CMV-seronegative.

The rearrangement uses TRBV19 and TRBJ2-1; 12 nucleotides align to TRBD2. CDR3 size: 15 residues. Germline lookup yields CDR1 LNHDA and CDR2 SQIVND (reference sequence). The trim removed 6 bases at V and 8 bases at J, leaving 8 bases unmatched. CDR3 DNA: TGTGCCAGTAGGGGGTGGACTAGCGGGACCCATGAGCAGTTCTTC. It yields the protein CASRGWTSGTHEQFF. Filled out from reference TRBV19 and TRBJ2-1, the complete variable domain reads DGGITQSPKYLFRKEGQNVTLSCEQNLNHDAMYWYRQDPGQGLRLIYYSQIVNDFQKGDIAEGYSVSREKKESFPLTVTSAQKNPTAFYLCASRGWTSGTHEQFFGPGTRLTVL.

The rearrangement joins TRBV19 to TRBJ1-1; a weak D match, TRBD1 (6 bases). There are 16 residues in the CDR3. Trimming cost V 5 bases and J 0 bases, with 16 bases left between them. The germline V gene encodes CDR1 LNHDA and CDR2 SQIVND (reference sequence). In nucleotides, the CDR3 is TGTGCCAGTAGTCCTATCGTACGGGACATGAACACTGAAGCTTTCTTT. Translated: CASSPIVRDMNTEAFF.

The V gene is TRBV5-6, the J gene TRBJ2-7; 9 bases map to TRBD1. Germline assignment: CDR1 SGHDT and CDR2 YYEEEE. The CDR3 is made up of 15 amino acids. V shed 2 bases, J shed 4 bases, and the junction held 7 bases outside the gene matches. The CDR3 region is CASSLGQGPAYEQYF. For the CDR3, the DNA is TGTGCCAGCAGCTTAGGACAGGGGCCGGCATACGAGCAGTACTTC.

The chain joins TRBV4-2 to TRBJ2-1; 12 bases are shared with TRBD2. V was clipped by 3 bases and J by 8 bases; unmatched bases: 8. The CDR3 is 16 amino acids. CDR1 is LGHNA and CDR2 is YNFKEQ in the germline V gene. Here the CDR3 DNA reads TGTGCCAGCAGCCACGCACTAGCGGGAGGTACGGATGAGCAGTTCTTC. As protein: CASSHALAGGTDEQFF.

This chain uses TRBV5-1 with TRBJ1-3; the match to TRBD1 covers 7 bases. Germline lookup yields CDR1 SGHRS and CDR2 YFSETQ. V shed 2 bases and J 2 bases; nucleotides not matched to a gene: 4. This CDR3 region has 15 residues. CDR3 coding DNA: TGCGCCAGCAGCTTAGGGGGCAACCCTGGAAACACCATATATTTT. It yields the protein CASSLGGNPGNTIYF.

The V gene is TRBV5-8, the J gene TRBJ2-3, with 8 bases matching TRBD2. The germline V gene has CDR1 SGHTS and CDR2 YDEGEE. Unmatched junction bases numbered 8, after V lost 5 bases and J lost 0 bases. CDR3 size: 16 residues. The CDR3 spells CASSSRLAHSTDTQYF. The CDR3 DNA sequence: TGTGCCAGCAGTTCTCGACTAGCGCACAGCACAGATACGCAGTATTTT.

This clone occurred a few times. The chain joins TRBV18 to TRBJ2-2, with no clear D. This CDR3 is built from 14 residues. Germline V gives CDR1 KGHSH, CDR2 LQKENI. V lost 3 bases and J lost 4, with 9 bases in between. The CDR3 protein is CASSPFGGTGELFF. The DNA of the CDR3 is TGTGCCAGCTCACCGTTCGGCGGCACCGGGGAGCTGTTTTTT.

This clone was observed a handful of times. This chain links TRBV5-1 with TRBJ2-7; D gene unclear. The germline gives CDR1 SGHRS, CDR2 YFSETQ. Trimming removed 0 bases from V and 1 base from J, with 11 bases in between. The CDR3 is 15 amino acids. DNA of the CDR3: TGCGCCAGCAGCTTGGCCGGAGTAGGTTCCTACGAGCAGTACTTC. Translated, it gives CASSLAGVGSYEQYF.

V is TRBV4-2 and J is TRBJ2-1; the match to TRBD2 covers 13 bases. CDR1 and CDR2 (germline): LGHNA, YNFKEQ. The CDR3 sequence is 16 residues long. V gave up 1 base and J gave up 9 bases; unmatched junction bases: 6. The CDR3 spells CASSQGLAGGLGEQFF. The CDR3 DNA sequence: TGTGCCAGCAGCCAAGGACTAGCGGGAGGTTTAGGTGAGCAGTTCTTC.

V usage is TRBV11-2 and J usage is TRBJ1-2; the match to TRBD1 covers 7 bases. The CDR3 is made up of 13 amino acids. Trimming removed 5 bases from V and 8 bases from J; junction bases left unmatched: 8. From germline, CDR1 is SGHAT and CDR2 FQNNGV. The CDR3 spells CASSLLGGGGYTF. The DNA for the CDR3 is TGTGCCAGCAGCCTCCTAGGAGGGGGCGGCTACACCTTC.

The rearrangement joins TRBV27 to TRBJ1-4; D is unresolved. The CDR3 sequence is 13 residues long. V was clipped by 3 bases and J by 5 bases, with 7 bases between them. The V gene's germline CDR1 is MNHEY and CDR2 SMNVEV (reference sequence). The CDR3 region is CASSLRENEKLFF. The CDR3, as DNA: TGTGCCAGCAGTTTGAGGGAAAATGAAAAACTGTTTTTT. The full variable domain, rest sourced from reference TRBV27 and TRBJ1-4, is EAQVTQNPRYLITVTGKKLTVTCSQNMNHEYMSWYRQDPGLGLRQIYYSMNVEVTDKGDVPEGYKVSRKEKRNFPLILESPSPNQTSLYFCASSLRENEKLFFGSGTQLSVL.

The V and J genes are TRBV28 and TRBJ2-7; 9 nucleotides match TRBD2. This CDR3 spans 14 amino acids. V lost 9 bases to trimming and J lost 0 bases; unmatched junction nucleotides: 6. The germline gives CDR1 MDHEN, CDR2 SYDVKM. CDR3 DNA sequence: TGTGCCAGTCAACTAGCGGGCAGCTCCTACGAGCAGTACTTC. This sequence encodes CASQLAGSSYEQYF.

The genes are TRBV5-6 and TRBJ2-5; a possible D gene is TRBD1 (5 bases). CDR1 SGHDT and CDR2 YYEEEE come from the germline V gene. The CDR3 is 14 residues long. Trimming left V 1 base short and J 5 bases short, with 12 bases between. CDR3 bases: TGTGCCAGCAGCTTGCGGGCAGGGTCGGAGACCCAGTACTTC. This codes for CASSLRAGSETQYF.

This clone was recorded once. This chain uses TRBV7-2 with TRBJ2-1; 7 nucleotides match TRBD1. CDR1 is SGHTA, CDR2 FQGNSA, per germline. V shed 5 bases and J 4 bases; nucleotides not matched to a gene: 8. The CDR3 runs to 15 residues. As DNA, the CDR3 is TGTGCCAGCAGCCCTCAGAAGGGACAGTACAATGAGCAGTTCTTC. This codes for CASSPQKGQYNEQFF.

This chain connects TRBV29-1 to TRBJ2-1; D gene uncertain. V was shortened by 3 bases and J by 4 bases, with 4 bases between the two germline ends. This CDR3 spans 11 amino acids. Germline CDR1 reads SQVTM; CDR2 reads ANQGSEA. The CDR3 spells CSVDGYNEQFF. DNA of the CDR3: TGCAGCGTTGACGGGTACAATGAGCAGTTCTTC.

The rearrangement uses TRBV27 and TRBJ2-7, with D hard to call. The CDR3 covers 11 residues. Germline V lookup: CDR1 MNHEY, CDR2 SMNVEV (reference sequence). V was clipped by 3 bases and J by 6 bases, with 6 bases between them. The CDR3 DNA sequence: TGTGCCAGCAGTTTTGGGCTCGAGCAGTACTTC. Translation gives CASSFGLEQYF.

CDR3 nucleotide sequence: TGCAGCGTACGACAGGGGAGCTCCTATAATTCACCCCTCCACTTT. Translation gives CSVRQGSSYNSPLHF. The rearrangement joins TRBV29-1 to TRBJ1-6, with TRBD1 matching over 8 bases. V was pared by 6 bases and J by 0 bases, with 4 bases of the junction left unmatched. The CDR3 is made up of 15 amino acids. Germline loops: CDR1 SQVTM, CDR2 ANQGSEA. The whole variable domain, remainder taken from reference TRBV29-1 and TRBJ1-6, is SAVISQKPSRDICQRGTSLTIQCQVDSQVTMMFWYRQQPGQSLTLIATANQGSEATYESGFVIDKFPISRPNLTFSTLTVSNMSPEDSSIYLCSVRQGSSYNSPLHFGNGTRLTVT.

This clone has a single count. The CDR3, as DNA: TGCAGCGGGTGGACGGGACAGGGGGTAAATGAGCAGTTCTTC. Translation: CSGWTGQGVNEQFF. This rearrangement joins TRBV29-1 to TRBJ2-1; 11 nucleotides agree with TRBD1. V lost 7 bases, J lost 7 bases, and 9 bases stayed unmatched. The CDR3 runs 14 residues. CDR1 is SQVTM and CDR2 is ANQGSEA in the germline V gene.

This chain connects TRBV18 to TRBJ2-1; TRBD2 aligns across 9 bases. V lost 5 bases, J lost 4 bases, and 6 bases stayed unmatched. Germline V gene lookup returns CDR1 KGHSH and CDR2 LQKENI. The CDR3 runs 15 residues. In nucleotides, the CDR3 is TGTGCCAGCTCAGAACTAGCGGGTGCATACAATGAGCAGTTCTTC. Translating it yields CASSELAGAYNEQFF.

This rearrangement joins TRBV28 to TRBJ2-7; TRBD1 matches at 11 bases. Trimming took 6 bases from V and 4 from J; bases not matched to a gene: 5. This CDR3 contains 14 residues. Germline CDR1 reads MDHEN; CDR2 reads SYDVKM. The CDR3: CASSLGQGAYEQYF. The CDR3 bases are TGTGCCAGCAGCCTTGGACAGGGGGCATACGAGCAGTACTTC. Combining the CDR3 with reference TRBV28 and TRBJ2-7 gives the whole variable domain DVKVTQSSRYLVKRTGEKVFLECVQDMDHENMFWYRQDPGLGLRLIYFSYDVKMKEKGDIPEGYSVSREKKERFSLILESASTNQTSMYLCASSLGQGAYEQYFGPGTRLTVT.

J is TRBJ1-5 and V is TRBV2; 7 bases agree with TRBD1. The CDR3 totals 14 residues. Germline assignment: CDR1 SNHLY and CDR2 FYNNEI. Trimming at V came to 4 bases and at J to 4 bases, leaving 4 bases not matched to a gene. CDR3 region: CASSGQGLNQPQHF. In DNA, the CDR3 is TGTGCCAGCAGTGGACAGGGCTTGAATCAGCCCCAGCATTTT.

The chain uses TRBV6-1 and TRBJ1-2; 7 positions agree with TRBD1. In germline, CDR1 is MNHNS, CDR2 SASEGT. The CDR3 runs 15 residues. Trimming at V came to 4 bases and at J to 7 bases, leaving 12 bases not matched to a gene. The CDR3 bases are TGTGCCAGCAGTGCGAGTCGACAGGGACAACGTGGCTACACCTTC. It codes for CASSASRQGQRGYTF.

The V call is TRBV30, the J call TRBJ2-1; TRBD2 agrees at 8 bases. The CDR3 totals 12 residues. The V segment lost 3 bases and the J segment 14 bases; nucleotides outside the gene matches: 9. Germline V gene data show CDR1 as GTSNPN and CDR2 as SVGIG (reference sequence). DNA of the CDR3: TGTGCCTGGAGCCCCTCCAGCGGGAGTAAGTTCTTC. It codes for CAWSPSSGSKFF.

The chain carries TRBV7-2 and TRBJ2-7; D possibly corresponds to TRBD2 (6 bases). The CDR3 runs to 16 residues. V lost 3 bases to trimming and J lost 2 bases, with 17 bases between them. The germline CDR1 and CDR2 sequences are SGHTA and FQGNSA. The CDR3, as DNA: TGTGCCAGCAGCTTCGCTGCCGGCGGGACCGCCTACGAGCAGTACTTC. Its protein product is CASSFAAGGTAYEQYF.

V gene TRBV2 combines with J gene TRBJ1-2; D may be TRBD1 (6 bases). Germline CDR1 SNHLY, CDR2 FYNNEI. The CDR3 totals 13 residues. Between the trimmed V and J ends, which lost 6 bases and 6 bases, there was a span of 14 bases. This CDR3 reads CASRSGVFNGYTF. The CDR3 nucleotides read TGTGCCAGCAGGTCAGGGGTTTTTAATGGCTACACCTTC.

Only a few counts were recorded for this clone. The chain couples TRBV19 to TRBJ1-5; D might be TRBD1 (5 bases). This CDR3 has 14 residues. Per germline, CDR1 LNHDA and CDR2 SQIVND (reference sequence). V was trimmed by 5 bases and J by 9 bases, leaving 17 bases between them. In DNA form, the CDR3 reads TGTGCCAGTAGTTCGCCCCCTTATGGGGCGCCCCAGCATTTT. As protein: CASSSPPYGAPQHF.

In this sample, this clone turned up a few times. The chain combines TRBV28 with TRBJ2-1; 7 bases are shared with TRBD1. Losses at the gene ends were 7 bases for V and 9 bases for J; bases not matched to a gene: 12. Germline V gene lookup returns CDR1 MDHEN and CDR2 SYDVKM. The CDR3 spans 14 residues. CDR3 protein: CASTARQGVSEQFF. The CDR3 region has the DNA TGTGCCAGCACCGCCCGACAGGGTGTTAGTGAGCAGTTCTTC.

This clone came up a few times. The rearrangement links TRBV4-3 to TRBJ2-5; tentatively, D is TRBD2 (6 bases). The J call may not be correct, given that the DNA end is closer to TRBJ2-7. Germline V gene data show CDR1 as LGHNA and CDR2 as YSLEER. This CDR3 is 15 amino acids long. CDR3 residues: CASSQGAGSSYEQYF. The CDR3 region has the DNA TGCGCCAGCAGCCAAGGAGCGGGTTCCTCCTACGAGCAGTACTTC.